This T cell receptor beta chain was sequenced for a study of blood T cells in healthy people across ages. Study at large: Every two T cells gave about one barcoded beta molecule via template switching.

A J-beta primer mix and a sample-barcoded 5' primer were used in a second PCR of roughly 6 to 11 cycles. The study obtained at least 3 million CDR3-containing paired-end reads from every sample. MiXCR was run by TCRdb on the 5' RACE reads, yielding one entry per CDR3 protein. The table has roughly 570,000 distinct CDR3 sequences, roughly 28% seen once. The V and J ends lost 2 bases and 1 base, in that order; junction bases with no gene match: 3. This CDR3 spans 14 amino acids. Germline CDR1 reads DFQATT; CDR2 reads SNEGSKA (reference sequence). This clonotype appeared a few times. The material sequenced was blood. The chain couples TRBV20-1 to TRBJ2-7; TRBD2 aligns across 9 bases. This TCR was recovered from a woman in her 70s in good health. The CDR3 loop reads CSARSAGGSYEQYF. The CDR3 bases are TGCAGTGCTAGATCAGCGGGGGGTTCCTACGAGCAGTACTTC.